One sample yielded the 20 T cell receptor beta chains listed below, sequenced in a study of OX40 agonist ivuxolimab in advanced cancers. Libraries were made using the immunoSEQ multiplex PCR assay. The clones in this table, taken by TCRdb from immuneACCESS, are in-frame only. Not every clone is retained; where verified, under half of the shortfall comes from an unresolved V gene, and the cause of the rest is unknown. This sample has fewer than 15,000 clones in its table, and roughly 87% of those were observed once. Of the sample, roughly two thirds falls within the top ten clones. The sample consisted of CD4+ or CD8+ T cells sorted from blood, taken in a trial of the OX40 agonist ivuxolimab. Receptors were obtained from an adult with an advanced solid tumor such as melanoma, head and neck, liver or kidney cancer.

This clone was picked up a small number of times. V and J are TRBV7-9 and TRBJ1-2; D is uncertain. The CDR3 spans 15 residues. The germline V and J ends were trimmed by 1 base and 2 bases, with 11 bases remaining between them. Germline assignment: CDR1 SEHNR and CDR2 FQNEAQ (reference sequence). CDR3 protein: CASSLDSGRNYGYTF. In nucleotides, the CDR3 is TGTGCCAGCAGCTTAGATTCGGGAAGAAACTATGGCTACACCTTC.

V usage is TRBV6-1 and J usage is TRBJ2-4; no clear D gene. V shed 6 bases and J shed 0 bases, with 12 bases lying between them. The CDR3 sequence is 15 residues long. Germline V gives CDR1 MNHNS, CDR2 SASEGT. The CDR3 DNA sequence: TGTGCCAGCAGAATGAGACCTATAGCCAAAAACATTCAGTACTTC. Encoded protein: CASRMRPIAKNIQYF.

This chain uses TRBV7-2 with TRBJ2-7; D gene uncertain. This CDR3 spans 11 amino acids. Germline loops: CDR1 SGHTA, CDR2 FQGNSA. V dropped 5 bases and J dropped 3 bases, with 5 bases sitting between them. CDR3 sequence reads: CASSHRYEQYF. The CDR3 region has the DNA TGTGCCAGCAGCCACCGCTACGAGCAGTACTTC. Full variable domain (rest looked up from reference TRBV7-2 and TRBJ2-7): GAGVSQSPSNKVTEKGKDVELRCDPISGHTALYWYRQSLGQGLEFLIYFQGNSAPDKSGLPSDRFSAERTGGSVSTLTIQRTQQEDSAVYLCASSHRYEQYFGPGTRLTVT.

The chain joins TRBV28 to TRBJ2-1; a possible D gene is TRBD2 (6 bases). Germline CDR1 reads MDHEN; CDR2 reads SYDVKM. Trimming left V 3 bases short and J 9 bases short, with 30 bases between. This CDR3 has 19 amino acids. The CDR3 DNA reads TGTGCCAGCAGTTTCGTAGACTTGTTGTCTCTAGCGAGGTCGAGTGAGCAGTTCTTC. This codes for CASSFVDLLSLARSSEQFF. Complete variable domain (other parts from reference TRBV28 and TRBJ2-1): DVKVTQSSRYLVKRTGEKVFLECVQDMDHENMFWYRQDPGLGLRLIYFSYDVKMKEKGDIPEGYSVSREKKERFSLILESASTNQTSMYLCASSFVDLLSLARSSEQFFGPGTRLTVL.

The rearrangement links TRBV7-6 to TRBJ2-7; 8 positions match TRBD2. This CDR3 has 13 residues. Germline V gene data show CDR1 as SGHVS and CDR2 as FNYEAQ. J gave up 3 bases and V 5 bases, and 3 bases lay outside the gene matches. The CDR3 here is CASSLTSDYEQYF. In nucleotides, the CDR3 is TGTGCCAGCAGCCTGACTAGCGACTACGAGCAGTACTTC.

This clone was picked up one time. The chain carries TRBV7-9 and TRBJ2-5; 11 bases agree with TRBD2. Germline CDR1 reads SEHNR; CDR2 reads FQNEAQ (reference sequence). The CDR3 covers 14 residues. With V trimmed by 5 bases and J by 4 bases, 3 bases remained unmatched. Written as DNA, the CDR3 is TGTGCCAGCAGCCGCGGGACTAGCGGAGAGACCCAGTACTTC. Amino acid sequence: CASSRGTSGETQYF.

The chain recombines TRBV4-3 with TRBJ2-6; 7 bases match TRBD2. The CDR3 spans 18 residues. V was clipped by 2 bases and J by 4 bases; unmatched bases: 11. The germline CDR1 and CDR2 sequences are LGHNA and YSLEER. In nucleotides, the CDR3 is TGCGCCAGCAGCCAAAGGGAGGGACCCATCCGGGGGGCCAACGTCCTGACTTTC. It translates to CASSQREGPIRGANVLTF.

The rearrangement links TRBV11-2 to TRBJ2-1, with 9 positions matching TRBD2. The CDR3 has 15 amino acids. V shed 5 bases, J shed 6 bases, and the junction held 8 bases outside the gene matches. Looked up from germline, CDR1 is SGHAT and CDR2 is FQNNGV. CDR3 region: CASSVERGAGNEQFF. The CDR3 bases are TGTGCCAGCAGCGTGGAGCGGGGGGCCGGCAATGAGCAGTTCTTC.

At least ten counts were recorded for this clone. The V gene is TRBV5-4, the J gene TRBJ2-5; unclear D gene. The V end lost 3 bases, the J end lost 4 bases, and 10 bases lay between the germline ends. Germline CDR1 reads SGHNT; CDR2 reads YYREEE (reference sequence). The CDR3 sequence is 13 residues long. The CDR3 DNA reads as TGTGCCAGCAGCTGGGAAAGACGAGAGACCCAGTACTTC. Protein: CASSWERRETQYF.

The V gene is TRBV5-8, the J gene TRBJ2-7, with 10 bases lining up with TRBD1. Per the germline V gene, CDR1 is SGHTS and CDR2 is YDEGEE. With V trimmed by 0 bases and J by 4 bases, 7 bases remained unmatched. There are 16 residues in the CDR3. The chain's CDR3 is CASSLGYGTGAYEQYF. Written as DNA, the CDR3 is TGTGCCAGCAGCTTGGGGTACGGGACAGGGGCGTACGAGCAGTACTTC.

The J gene is TRBJ1-3, the V gene TRBV4-1; D possibly corresponds to TRBD1 (5 bases). CDR3 length: 14 residues. V was shortened by 5 bases and J by 4 bases, with 12 bases between the two germline ends. Germline V lookup: CDR1 MGHRA, CDR2 YSYEKL. The CDR3 loop is CASSSRVGGNTIYF. The CDR3 nucleotides are TGCGCCAGCAGCTCCAGGGTTGGGGGAAACACCATATATTTT.

This clone has only one observation. The chain couples TRBV9 to TRBJ1-3; D unresolved. With 0 bases removed from V and 0 bases from J, the gap between germline ends came to 10 bases. This CDR3 is 16 amino acids long. CDR1 is SGDLS, CDR2 YYNGEE, per germline. The CDR3 is CASSVGGRGSGNTIYF. Here the CDR3 DNA reads TGTGCCAGCAGCGTAGGCGGCAGAGGCTCTGGAAACACCATATATTTT.

The rearrangement links TRBV14 to TRBJ1-2; the D gene is possibly TRBD1 (5 bases). V was trimmed by 2 bases and J by 2 bases, leaving 12 bases between them. The length of the CDR3 is 15 residues. Germline lookup yields CDR1 SGHDN and CDR2 FVKESK. CDR3: CASSQRGLLNYGYTF. CDR3 DNA sequence: TGTGCCAGCAGCCAACGGGGACTCCTAAACTATGGCTACACCTTC.

The chain recombines TRBV5-5 with TRBJ1-6; D call uncertain. Per germline, CDR1 SGHKS and CDR2 YYEKEE (reference sequence). The CDR3 is 17 residues long. V lost 4 bases and J lost 3, with 17 bases in between. The DNA of the CDR3 is TGTGCCAGCAGCCAAGCCATTCCGGGGATCTATAATTCACCCCTCCACTTT. It yields the protein CASSQAIPGIYNSPLHF.

CDR3: CASSQDPGSSYEQYF. CDR3 coding DNA: TGCGCCAGCAGCCAAGACCCAGGAAGCTCCTACGAGCAGTACTTC. The V and J genes are TRBV4-1 and TRBJ2-7, with D unclear. The V end was cut by 0 bases, the J end by 0 bases, with 9 bases between. The CDR3 is 15 residues long. Germline-derived CDR1 and CDR2 are MGHRA and YSYEKL.

V usage is TRBV13 and J usage is TRBJ2-1, with D unresolved. The V and J ends lost 5 bases and 4 bases respectively, with 15 bases between them. The CDR3 runs to 15 residues. Germline loops: CDR1 PRHDT, CDR2 FYEKMQ (reference sequence). The CDR3 region is CASSPKATLYNEQFF. Written as DNA, the CDR3 is TGTGCCAGCAGCCCAAAGGCTACCCTTTACAATGAGCAGTTCTTC. The full variable domain, with the rest looked up from reference TRBV13 and TRBJ2-1, is AAGVIQSPRHLIKEKRETATLKCYPIPRHDTVYWYQQGPGQDPQFLISFYEKMQSDKGSIPDRFSAQQFSDYHSELNMSSLELGDSALYFCASSPKATLYNEQFFGPGTRLTVL.

The rearrangement links TRBV11-2 to TRBJ2-3; TRBD2 is a possible D gene (5 bases). CDR3 length: 17 amino acids. Germline-derived CDR1 and CDR2 are SGHAT and FQNNGV. V was cut by 0 bases and J by 2 bases, with 15 bases left in between. The CDR3 loop is CASSLDQERDYTDTQYF. DNA for the CDR3: TGTGCCAGCAGCTTAGATCAAGAACGCGACTACACAGATACGCAGTATTTT.

This clone was detected only once. V gene TRBV10-3 combines with J gene TRBJ2-1, with D perhaps matching TRBD1 (5 bases). The CDR3 sequence is 11 residues long. The V gene's germline CDR1 is ENHRY and CDR2 SYGVKD. Deletions cut 7 bases from V and 5 bases from J, with 6 bases between. CDR3 amino acids: CAITQDNEQFF. DNA for the CDR3: TGTGCCATCACACAGGACAATGAGCAGTTCTTC.

V is TRBV27 and J is TRBJ2-1, with a weak D call TRBD1 (5 bases). CDR3 length: 15 residues. Germline CDR1 and CDR2: MNHEY and SMNVEV (reference sequence). V was trimmed by 5 bases and J by 4 bases, leaving 15 bases between them. CDR3 nucleotide sequence: TGTGCCAGCAGTCGATCCCTAGACAGATACAATGAGCAGTTCTTC. Translation: CASSRSLDRYNEQFF.

The chain carries TRBV6-1 and TRBJ1-5; 9 bases map to TRBD1. The V gene's germline CDR1 is MNHNS and CDR2 SASEGT. The V and J ends lost 2 bases and 11 bases, in that order; junction bases with no gene match: 16. The CDR3 contains 17 residues. The CDR3 here is CASSENSGWGQGETQHF. CDR3 bases: TGTGCCAGCAGTGAAAACAGTGGGTGGGGACAGGGAGAAACCCAGCATTTT.